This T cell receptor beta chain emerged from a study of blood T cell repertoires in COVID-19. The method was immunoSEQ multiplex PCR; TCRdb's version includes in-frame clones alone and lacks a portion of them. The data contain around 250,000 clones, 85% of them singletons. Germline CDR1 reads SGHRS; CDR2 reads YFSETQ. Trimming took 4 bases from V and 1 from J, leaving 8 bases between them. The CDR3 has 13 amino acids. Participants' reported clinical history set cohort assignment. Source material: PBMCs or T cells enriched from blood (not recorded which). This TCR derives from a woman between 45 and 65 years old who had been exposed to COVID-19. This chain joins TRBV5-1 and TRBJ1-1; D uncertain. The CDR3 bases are TGCGCCAGCAGCGCGGGAGGGAACACTGAAGCTTTCTTT. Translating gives CASSAGGNTEAFF. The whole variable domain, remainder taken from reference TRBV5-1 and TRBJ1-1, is KAGVTQTPRYLIKTRGQQVTLSCSPISGHRSVSWYQQTPGQGLQFLFEYFSETQRNKGNFPGRFSGRQFSNSRSEMNVSTLELGDSALYLCASSAGGNTEAFFGQGTRLTVV.